A single sample is the source of the 17 T cell receptor beta chains below, sequenced in a study of T cell responses to AZD1222 COVID-19 vaccine. The repertoire was sequenced with immunoSEQ multiplex PCR; TCRdb's copy has only in-frame clones and lacks some. The sample consists of 100,000 to 150,000 clones, 90% of them appearing once. Specimen: peripheral blood, collected on day 0 of AZD1222 vaccination. These TCRs come from an adult in good health.

The gene calls are TRBV28 and TRBJ2-7; 11 bases map to TRBD1. V lost 4 bases, J lost 2 bases, and 7 bases stayed unmatched. The germline V gene encodes CDR1 MDHEN and CDR2 SYDVKM. CDR3 length: 16 amino acids. The CDR3, as DNA: TGTGCCAGCAGTTCCACGGACAGGGGGCGCCCCTACGAGCAGTACTTC. This codes for CASSSTDRGRPYEQYF.

The chain joins TRBV7-3 to TRBJ2-3; D tentatively reads TRBD1 or TRBD2 (5 bases each). With 5 bases removed from V and 6 bases from J, the gap between germline ends came to 24 bases. CDR1 is SGHTA and CDR2 is FQGTGA in the germline V gene. The CDR3 extends over 17 amino acids. The CDR3 protein is CASSIRGDPRFVDTQYF. For the CDR3, the DNA is TGTGCCAGCAGCATAAGAGGGGACCCCAGGTTCGTCGATACGCAGTATTTT.

The chain is built from TRBV23-1 and TRBJ2-3; D is unresolved. TRBV23-1 is sorted into the ORF group, with uncertain function. The ends were cut back, 0 bases at V and 7 bases at J, with 23 bases in the middle. CDR3 length equals 18 residues. CDR3 sequence: CASSQSRDPKAYPHTQYF. CDR3 coding DNA: TGCGCCAGCAGTCAATCCCGAGACCCCAAGGCCTACCCCCATACGCAGTATTTT.

The rearrangement uses TRBV3-1 (or the pseudogene TRBV3-2) and TRBJ1-3; D gene unclear. V was shortened by 2 bases and J by 0 bases, with 14 bases between the two germline ends. Germline CDR1 LGHDT, CDR2 YNNKEL (reference sequence). The CDR3 loop spans 17 amino acids. The CDR3 DNA reads as TGTGCCAGCAGCCAACCTCCTGACGCCCTCTCTGGAAACACCATATATTTT. It encodes CASSQPPDALSGNTIYF.

CDR3 sequence: CASQVPGYEQYF. In DNA form, the CDR3 reads TGTGCCAGCCAGGTTCCGGGGTACGAGCAGTACTTC. The chain combines TRBV6-5 with TRBJ2-7; weak D call: TRBD2 (5 bases). CDR3 length equals 12 residues. Germline V gene lookup returns CDR1 MNHEY and CDR2 SVGAGI. Trimming took off 8 bases at V and 4 bases at J, with 12 bases between the two ends.

This rearrangement joins TRBV24-1 to TRBJ2-6, with D tentatively TRBD1 (6 bases). The CDR3 length is 17 residues. V lost 3 bases to trimming and J lost 5 bases, with 16 bases between them. CDR1 and CDR2 (germline): KGHDR, SFDVKD. For the CDR3, the DNA is TGTGCCACCAGTGATACCGGGACACTTGGGAGGGCCAACGTCCTGACTTTC. Translating gives CATSDTGTLGRANVLTF.

The CDR3 reads CATSDAVPHRGLSSYNEQFF. CDR3 bases: TGTGCCACCAGTGACGCCGTCCCGCACAGGGGCCTTAGCTCCTACAATGAGCAGTTCTTC. J is TRBJ2-1 and V is TRBV24-1, with 7 bases aligning to TRBD1. V lost 4 bases to trimming and J lost 0 bases; unmatched junction nucleotides: 17. The germline gives CDR1 KGHDR, CDR2 SFDVKD. The CDR3 spans 20 residues.

The chain recombines TRBV9 with TRBJ1-6, with TRBD1 as a possible D gene (6 bases). V was trimmed by 4 bases and J by 10 bases, leaving 12 bases between them. Looked up from germline, CDR1 is SGDLS and CDR2 is YYNGEE. CDR3 length: 13 residues. The CDR3, as DNA: TGTGCCAGCAGCCGAGGGGGAGGGTCACCCCTCCACTTT. Encoded protein: CASSRGGGSPLHF.

This chain connects TRBV7-8 to TRBJ2-7; 7 nucleotides line up with TRBD1. The CDR3 spans 16 residues. J was trimmed by 1 base and V by 1 base; bases with no gene match: 7. Germline-derived CDR1 and CDR2 are SGHVS and FQNEAQ. The CDR3 loop is CASSLETGPTSYEQYF. Here the CDR3 DNA reads TGTGCCAGCAGCTTAGAGACAGGGCCCACTTCCTACGAGCAGTACTTC.

The chain carries TRBV6-5 and TRBJ1-1; D not resolved. V lost 4 bases and J lost 4, with 10 bases in between. The V gene's germline CDR1 is MNHEY and CDR2 SVGAGI. The CDR3 covers 13 residues. CDR3 sequence: CASSLVPSTEAFF. CDR3 in DNA: TGTGCCAGCAGTTTAGTACCGAGCACTGAAGCTTTCTTT.

The rearrangement joins TRBV28 to TRBJ2-7; possible D gene TRBD1, 5 bases. V was clipped by 3 bases and J by 3 bases, with 9 bases between them. In germline, CDR1 is MDHEN, CDR2 SYDVKM. The CDR3 runs to 13 residues. CDR3 in amino acids: CASSFAGNYEQYF. The DNA for the CDR3 is TGTGCCAGCAGTTTTGCAGGGAACTACGAGCAGTACTTC.

This chain connects TRBV10-3 to TRBJ1-5, with D possibly TRBD1 on 6 matching bases. Trimming left V 7 bases short and J 5 bases short, with 12 bases between. The CDR3 has 13 residues. Germline V gene sequence: CDR1 ENHRY, CDR2 SYGVKD. The CDR3 DNA is TGTGCCATCAAAGGGCCAGGGGATCAGCCCCAGCATTTT. This codes for CAIKGPGDQPQHF.

The chain links TRBV28 to TRBJ2-1; D call uncertain. The CDR3 extends over 12 amino acids. The germline V gene encodes CDR1 MDHEN and CDR2 SYDVKM. V was clipped by 5 bases and J by 3 bases, with 5 bases between them. The chain's CDR3 is CASSLNYNEQFF. The DNA of the CDR3 is TGTGCCAGCAGTCTAAACTACAATGAGCAGTTCTTC.

This clone was detected only once. The chain uses TRBV6-5 and TRBJ1-2, with a weak D call TRBD1 (6 bases). V was clipped by 5 bases and J by 7 bases, with 8 bases between them. This CDR3 contains 11 residues. Germline CDR1 and CDR2: MNHEY and SVGAGI. Here the CDR3 DNA reads TGTGCCAGCAGTACAGGGTCTGGCTACACCTTC. It codes for CASSTGSGYTF.

The chain employs TRBV19 and TRBJ2-3, with 11 bases lining up with TRBD2. V gave up 9 bases and J gave up 3 bases; unmatched junction bases: 2. Germline CDR1 is LNHDA and CDR2 is SQIVND (reference sequence). CDR3 length equals 13 residues. The chain's CDR3 is CASGTSGTDTQYF. CDR3 in DNA: TGTGCCAGCGGGACTAGCGGAACAGATACGCAGTATTTT.

The chain combines TRBV3-1 (or the pseudogene TRBV3-2) with TRBJ2-5, with no clear D. Germline V gives CDR1 LGHDT, CDR2 YNNKEL (reference sequence). The CDR3 runs 12 residues. Trimming shortened V by 4 bases and J by 1 base, and 4 bases separated the two germline ends. The CDR3 spells CASSPGQETQYF. CDR3 DNA sequence: TGTGCCAGCAGCCCAGGCCAAGAGACCCAGTACTTC.

This chain links TRBV6-2 or TRBV6-3 with TRBJ1-1; the match to TRBD1 covers 7 bases. The CDR3 spans 15 residues. Trimming at V came to 5 bases and at J to 2 bases, leaving 8 bases not matched to a gene. Germline V gives CDR1 MNHEY, CDR2 SVGEGT. CDR3 nucleotide sequence: TGTGCCAGCAGTCCAACCGGGACAGCAAACACTGAAGCTTTCTTT. Translating it yields CASSPTGTANTEAFF.